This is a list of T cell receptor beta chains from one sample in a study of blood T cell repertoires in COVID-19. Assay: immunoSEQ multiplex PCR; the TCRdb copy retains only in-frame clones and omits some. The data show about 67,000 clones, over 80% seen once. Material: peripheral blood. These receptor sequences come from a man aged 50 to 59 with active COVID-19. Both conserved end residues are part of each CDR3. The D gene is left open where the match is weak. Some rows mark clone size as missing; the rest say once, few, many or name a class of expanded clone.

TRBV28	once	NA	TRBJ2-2	TGTGCCAGCATCATGCGGGTAGGAGACACCGGGGAGCTGTTTTTT	CASIMRVGDTGELFF
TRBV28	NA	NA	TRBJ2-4	TGTGCCAGCAGGAAGAGGTTAGCCAAAAACATTCAGTACTTC	CASRKRLAKNIQYF
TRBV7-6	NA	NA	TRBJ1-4	TGTGCCAGCAGCCCTCTAGGGGCTAATGAAAAACTGTTTTTT	CASSPLGANEKLFF
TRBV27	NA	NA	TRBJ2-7	TGTGCCAGCAGAAGACAGGACTCCTACGAGCAGTACTTC	CASRRQDSYEQYF
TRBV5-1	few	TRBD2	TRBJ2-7	TGCGCCAGCAGCGTTGGACTAGCGGGAGACCACGAGCAGTACTTC	CASSVGLAGDHEQYF
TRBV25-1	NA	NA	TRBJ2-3	TGTGCCAGCAGTCAAGCGGGCGACACAGATACGCAGTATTTT	CASSQAGDTDTQYF
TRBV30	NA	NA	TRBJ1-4	TGTGCCTGGAACCCAACGGGATACCGTCTGTTTTTT	CAWNPTGYRLFF
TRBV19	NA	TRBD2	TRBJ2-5	TGTGCCAGTAGTGCCCTCGCTGGGCGGGGGGGGAAAGAGACCCAGTACTTC	CASSALAGRGGKETQYF
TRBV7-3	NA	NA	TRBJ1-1	TGTGCCAGCAGCTCAGGGACTGAAGCTTTCTTT	CASSSGTEAFF
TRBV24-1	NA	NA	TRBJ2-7	TGTGCCACCAGTGGCAGGGGAACCTACGAGCAGTACTTC	CATSGRGTYEQYF
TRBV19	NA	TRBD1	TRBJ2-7	TGTGCCAGTAGAGGGCGGACAGGGGGCGAGCAGTACTTC	CASRGRTGGEQYF
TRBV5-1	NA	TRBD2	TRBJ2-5	TGCGCCAGCAGCTCGGGCGGGGGAGAGACCCAGTACTTC	CASSSGGGETQYF
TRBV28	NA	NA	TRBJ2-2	TGTGCCAGCAGTTTATTTGTCATCCTAATCGGGGAGCTGTTTTTT	CASSLFVILIGELFF
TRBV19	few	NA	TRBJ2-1	TGTGCCAGTAGCTACGCGACGGGGTACAATGAGCAGTTCTTC	CASSYATGYNEQFF
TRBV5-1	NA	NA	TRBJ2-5	TGCGCCAGCAGCTTTCAGGGTAGGGTGGAGACCCAGTACTTC	CASSFQGRVETQYF
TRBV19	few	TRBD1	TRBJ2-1	TGTGCCAGTAGTATCCAAGTGGGTAGGACAGGGAGTAACAATGAGCAGTTCTTC	CASSIQVGRTGSNNEQFF
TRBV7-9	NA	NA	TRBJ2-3	TGTGCCAGCAGCCCACCGGGGGTCTTAGTCACAGATACGCAGTATTTT	CASSPPGVLVTDTQYF
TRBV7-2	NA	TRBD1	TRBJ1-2	TGTGCCATTATGGACAGGGGCTATGGCTACACCTTC	CAIMDRGYGYTF
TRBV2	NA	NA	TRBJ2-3	TGTGCCAGCAGTGAGCTGACTTCGGCCCGGGTTACGCAGTATTTT	CASSELTSARVTQYF
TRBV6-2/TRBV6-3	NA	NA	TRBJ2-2	TGTGCCAGCAGTTACTCGATGGACAGTTCATACACCGGGGAGCTGTTTTTT	CASSYSMDSSYTGELFF
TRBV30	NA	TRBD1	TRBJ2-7	TGTGCCTGGAGTGATGGGACAGGGGCCTACGAGCAGTACTTC	CAWSDGTGAYEQYF
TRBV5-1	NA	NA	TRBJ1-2	TGCGCCAGCAGCCGCAACAGGGAATCAGATGGCTACACCTTC	CASSRNRESDGYTF
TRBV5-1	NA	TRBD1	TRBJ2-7	TGCGCCAGCAGCAAAGGGAGGGACAGGGTCCCCACCGAGCAGTACTTC	CASSKGRDRVPTEQYF
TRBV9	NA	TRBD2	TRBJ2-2	TGTGCCAGCAGCGTCAAGGGCGGGGGGGCCAACACCGGAGAGCTGTTTTTT	CASSVKGGGANTGELFF
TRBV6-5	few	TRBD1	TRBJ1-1	TGTGCCAGCAGCCGGGGACAGGGTGAAGCTTTCTTT	CASSRGQGEAFF
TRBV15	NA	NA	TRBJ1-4	TGTGCCACCAGCACACGTCGGGCAGGGCGGAACGAAAAACTGTTTTTT	CATSTRRAGRNEKLFF
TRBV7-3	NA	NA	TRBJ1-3	TGTGCCAGCAGCTTACAGGCCGGAAACACCATATATTTT	CASSLQAGNTIYF
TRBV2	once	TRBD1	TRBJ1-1	TGTGCCAGCAGTTCCCTTCCGGGACAGGGGGCGCCTGAAGCTTTCTTT	CASSSLPGQGAPEAFF
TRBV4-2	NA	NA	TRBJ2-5	TGTGCCAGCAGCCAAGTATCGAACTCCAGAGGCCAGTCCCGGGAGACCCAGTACTTC	CASSQVSNSRGQSRETQYF
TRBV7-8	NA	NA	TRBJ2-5	TGTGCCAGCAGCCCCGCCGAGCAAGAGACCCAGTACTTC	CASSPAEQETQYF
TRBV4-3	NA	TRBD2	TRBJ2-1	TGCGCCAGCAGCCAAGATTCGTTTCCTAGCGGGAGGCTATATGAGCAGTTCTTC	CASSQDSFPSGRLYEQFF
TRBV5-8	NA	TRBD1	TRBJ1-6	TGTGCCAGCAGCTTGAACAGGGGCTCCTATAATTCACCCCTCCACTTT	CASSLNRGSYNSPLHF
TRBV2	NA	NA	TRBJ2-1	TGTGCCAGCGGAGATGGGATCAGGGTCCATGAGCAGTTCTTC	CASGDGIRVHEQFF